The clone carrying this TCR beta chain was counted a single time. These data are taken from a study of shared clonotypes between healthy human individuals. Samples underwent the assay at deep level. Assay: immunoSEQ multiplex PCR; the TCRdb copy retains only in-frame clones and omits some. The sample gives around 320,000 clones, around 86% of which show up once; 16% is in the top ten. The specimen sequenced was memory CD8+ T cells sorted from blood. Subset of the sample: CD45RO+ cells pooled with CCR7-negative TemRA cells. The sequence came from a man between 18 and 35 years old in good health.

CDR3 coding DNA: TGCGCCAGCAGCCAAGAGGACAGGGGCTTCACCGGGGAGCTGTTTTTT. Protein: CASSQEDRGFTGELFF. The chain links TRBV4-3 to TRBJ2-2; TRBD1 aligns across 9 bases. The J segment lost 4 bases and the V segment lost 0 bases, leaving 3 bases of the junction unmatched. Per germline, CDR1 LGHNA and CDR2 YSLEER. This CDR3 has 16 residues.